This T cell receptor (beta chain) was identified in a study of a mutant IDH1 vaccine in newly diagnosed glioma. A note on this clone: The antigen is not known.

The CDR3 has 14 amino acids. Germline V gene lookup returns CDR1 SGDLS and CDR2 YYNGEE. Trimming shortened V by 4 bases and J by 0 bases, and 11 bases separated the two germline ends. The time point is: week 11, during vaccination. The content of each vaccine dose was 300 ug of mutant IDH1 20-mer peptide, and topical imiquimod accompanied it. Findings and limits, study-wide: Pseudoprogression appeared independent of alterations in top peripheral clonotypes.

Measured with immunoSEQ multiplex PCR; TCRdb has only the in-frame clones, and not every one. Among about 64,000 clones listed, roughly 84% were seen once. The sequence came from a woman in her 50s with glioma. This specimen consisted of PBMCs, obtained from a glioma patient whose treatment included an IDH1 peptide vaccine. V is TRBV9 and J is TRBJ2-7, with D tentatively TRBD1 or TRBD2 (5 bases each). CDR3 residues: CASSQGDLSYEQYF. As DNA, the CDR3 is TGTGCCAGCAGCCAGGGAGACCTCTCCTACGAGCAGTACTTC.